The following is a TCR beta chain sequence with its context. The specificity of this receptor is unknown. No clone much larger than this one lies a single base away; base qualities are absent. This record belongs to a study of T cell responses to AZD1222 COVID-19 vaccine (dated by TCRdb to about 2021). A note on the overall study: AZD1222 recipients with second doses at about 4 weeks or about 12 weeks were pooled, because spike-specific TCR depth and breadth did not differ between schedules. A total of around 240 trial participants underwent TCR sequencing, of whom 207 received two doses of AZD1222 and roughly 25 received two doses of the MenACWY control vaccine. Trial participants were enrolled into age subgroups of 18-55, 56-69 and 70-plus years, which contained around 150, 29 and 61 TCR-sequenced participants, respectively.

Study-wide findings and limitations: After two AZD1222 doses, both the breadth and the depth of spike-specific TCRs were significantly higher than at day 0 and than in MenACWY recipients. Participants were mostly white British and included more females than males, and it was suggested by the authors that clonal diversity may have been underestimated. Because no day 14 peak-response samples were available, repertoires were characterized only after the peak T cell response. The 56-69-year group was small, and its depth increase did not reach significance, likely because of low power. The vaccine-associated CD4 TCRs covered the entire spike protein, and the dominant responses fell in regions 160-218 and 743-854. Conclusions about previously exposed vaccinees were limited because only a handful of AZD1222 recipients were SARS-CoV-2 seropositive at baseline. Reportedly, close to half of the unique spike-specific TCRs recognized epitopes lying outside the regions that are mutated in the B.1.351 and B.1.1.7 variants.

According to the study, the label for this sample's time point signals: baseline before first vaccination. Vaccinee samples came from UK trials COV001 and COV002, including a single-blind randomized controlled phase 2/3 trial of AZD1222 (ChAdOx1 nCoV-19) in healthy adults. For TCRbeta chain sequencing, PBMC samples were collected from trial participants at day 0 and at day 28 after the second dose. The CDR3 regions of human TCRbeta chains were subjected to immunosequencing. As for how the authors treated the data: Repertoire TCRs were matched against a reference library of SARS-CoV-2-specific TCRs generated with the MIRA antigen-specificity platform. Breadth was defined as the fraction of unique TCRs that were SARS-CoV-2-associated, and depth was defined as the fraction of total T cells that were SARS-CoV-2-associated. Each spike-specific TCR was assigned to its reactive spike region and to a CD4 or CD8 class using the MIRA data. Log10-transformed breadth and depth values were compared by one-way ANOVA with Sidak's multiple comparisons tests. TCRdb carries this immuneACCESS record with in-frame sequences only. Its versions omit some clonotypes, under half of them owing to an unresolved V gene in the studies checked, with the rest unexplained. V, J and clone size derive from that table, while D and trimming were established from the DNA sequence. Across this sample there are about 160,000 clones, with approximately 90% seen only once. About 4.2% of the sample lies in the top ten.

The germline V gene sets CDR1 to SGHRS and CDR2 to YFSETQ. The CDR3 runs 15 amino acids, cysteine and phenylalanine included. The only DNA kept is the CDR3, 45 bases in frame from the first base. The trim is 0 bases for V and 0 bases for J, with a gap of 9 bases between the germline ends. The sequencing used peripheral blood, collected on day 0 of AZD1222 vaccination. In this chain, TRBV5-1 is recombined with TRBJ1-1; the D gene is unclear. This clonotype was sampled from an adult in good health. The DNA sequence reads TGCGCCAGCAGCTTGGGGGCGGAGATGAACACTGAAGCTTTCTTT. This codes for CASSLGAEMNTEAFF.